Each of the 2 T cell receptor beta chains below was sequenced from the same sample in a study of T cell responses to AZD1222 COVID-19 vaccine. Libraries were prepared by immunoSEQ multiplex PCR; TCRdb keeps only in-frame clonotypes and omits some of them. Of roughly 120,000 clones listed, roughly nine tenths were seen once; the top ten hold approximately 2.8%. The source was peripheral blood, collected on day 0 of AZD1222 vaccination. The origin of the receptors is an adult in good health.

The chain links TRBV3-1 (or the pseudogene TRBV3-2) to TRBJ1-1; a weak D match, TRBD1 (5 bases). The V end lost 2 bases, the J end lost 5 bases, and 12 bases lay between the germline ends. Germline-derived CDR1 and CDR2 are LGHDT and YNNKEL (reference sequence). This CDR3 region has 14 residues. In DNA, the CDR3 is TGTGCCAGCAGCCAAAGGGACGGAGGGACTGAAGCTTTCTTT. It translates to CASSQRDGGTEAFF.

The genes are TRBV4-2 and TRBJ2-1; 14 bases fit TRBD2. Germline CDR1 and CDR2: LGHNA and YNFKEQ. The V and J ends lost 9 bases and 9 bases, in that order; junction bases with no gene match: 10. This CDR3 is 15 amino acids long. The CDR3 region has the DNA TGTGCCAGTAAAGGGACTAGCGGGAGCAGGGGTGAGCAGTTCTTC. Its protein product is CASKGTSGSRGEQFF.